The rows below give T cell receptor beta chains drawn from one sample of a study of T and B cells in COVID-19 patients. TCRdb re-derived calls from the multiplex PCR reads in MiXCR, one entry per CDR3 protein. There are 15,000 or so distinct CDR3 sequences in the sample; 27% occur only once, and 2.5% to 4% lies in the top ten. Source material: blood. The receptor set was obtained from a human donor who had recovered from COVID-19. CDR3s include the opening cysteine and the closing phenylalanine or tryptophan. Fields, in order: clone size, J gene, D gene, V gene, CDR3 length, CDR3 DNA, CDR3 protein. The D gene is left open where the match is weak. Size tells how often a clone was seen (once, few, many) or the class of an expanded clone, and some rows leave it out.

>few|TRBJ1-5|TRBD1|TRBV19|12
TGTGCCAGTTCGGCAGGGGGCAGGTCCCAGCATTTT
CASSAGGRSQHF
>many|TRBJ1-5|.|TRBV19|13
TGTGCCAGTAGTATTCGGGGGAATCAGCCCCAGCATTTT
CASSIRGNQPQHF
>many|TRBJ1-6|.|TRBV5-4|13
TGTGCCAGCAGGGGGACGGAGAATTCACCCCTCCACTTT
CASRGTENSPLHF
>.|TRBJ2-5|.|TRBV5-4|16
TGTGCCAGCACCGACAGGAGATTACACCCTAAAGAGACCCAGTACTTC
CASTDRRLHPKETQYF
>few|TRBJ2-3|.|TRBV18|15
TGTGCCAGCTCACCGGGTACTAGCTGGGTAGATACGCAGTATTTT
CASSPGTSWVDTQYF
>once|TRBJ1-6|.|TRBV29-1|12
TGCAGCGTTGAAGGGCAGGGGTCACCCCTCCACTTT
CSVEGQGSPLHF
>.|TRBJ2-7|.|TRBV20-1|13
TGCAGTGCTAGAGGAGGGAACCCCTACGAGCAGTACTTC
CSARGGNPYEQYF
>medium-sized|TRBJ2-2|.|TRBV29-1|14
TGCAGCGCCGGAGGGGGGACAAGTGGCGGGGAGCTGTTTTTT
CSAGGGTSGGELFF
>few|TRBJ1-6|.|TRBV7-9|14
TGTGCCAGCAGCTTCGAGGGTCCAAATTCACCCCTCCACTTT
CASSFEGPNSPLHF
>.|TRBJ1-1|TRBD1|TRBV7-6|15
TGTGCCAGCAGCGGACAGGGGGGATTTACCACTGAAGCTTTCTTT
CASSGQGGFTTEAFF
>many|TRBJ2-2|.|TRBV6-4|16
TGTGCCAGCAGTGACTCAGGAACTAGCCCCACCGGGGAGCTGTTTTTT
CASSDSGTSPTGELFF
>medium-sized|TRBJ2-7|.|TRBV6-5|14
TGTGCCAGCAGTGAGACCGGGCGTCGGGACGAGCAGTACTTC
CASSETGRRDEQYF
>few|TRBJ1-2|.|TRBV27|16
TGTGCCAGCAGTTTATTCCCGATGACGGCTTACTATGGCTACACCTTC
CASSLFPMTAYYGYTF
>.|TRBJ2-3|.|TRBV7-2|15
TGTGCCAGCAGGTCCCCGGGCAGGGGCACAGATACGCAGTATTTT
CASRSPGRGTDTQYF
>.|TRBJ1-4|.|TRBV6-6|15
TGTGCCAGCAGCCCCCCGAGAGGGTCGGGTGAAAAACTGTTTTTT
CASSPPRGSGEKLFF
>.|TRBJ1-2|.|TRBV5-4|12
TGTGCCAGCAGTTCCTGGTGGGATGGCTACACCTTC
CASSSWWDGYTF
>.|TRBJ2-7|TRBD2|TRBV20-1|12
TGCAGTGCCGAGCGGGAGAGGTACGAGCAGTACTTC
CSAERERYEQYF
>many|TRBJ1-2|.|TRBV29-1|13
TGCAGCGTTATGGGGGTAGCTAACTATGGCTACACCTTC
CSVMGVANYGYTF
>medium-sized|TRBJ1-1|.|TRBV19|16
TGTGCCAGTAGTATAGTGGCCCAGGGAACGAACACTGAAGCTTTCTTT
CASSIVAQGTNTEAFF
>medium-sized|TRBJ2-5|TRBD1|TRBV19|15
TGTGCCAGTAAAGGTAGAGACAGGGGCCAAGAGACCCAGTACTTC
CASKGRDRGQETQYF
>many|TRBJ2-1|.|TRBV27|18
TGTGCCAGCAGCTCCCCCCTAACTAGGGGACACCCCTCGGGTGAGCAGTTCTTC
CASSSPLTRGHPSGEQFF
>.|TRBJ2-7|.|TRBV6-1|16
TGTGGCAGCATTCGAACGAGACAGACAGTAGTCCACGAGCAGTACTTC
CGSIRTRQTVVHEQYF
>many|TRBJ1-5|TRBD1|TRBV12-3/TRBV12-4|14
TGTGCCAGCAGGGAGGACAGGGCAGGTCAGCCCCAGCATTTT
CASREDRAGQPQHF
>few|TRBJ2-7|.|TRBV6-2/TRBV6-3|13
TGTGCCAGCTCAATCCGGGTCGAATACGAGCAGTACTTC
CASSIRVEYEQYF
>few|TRBJ2-1|.|TRBV7-9|12
TGTGCCAGCAGCTGGGGACTCAATGAGCAGTTCTTC
CASSWGLNEQFF
>many|TRBJ2-2|.|TRBV6-4|12
TGTGCCAGCAGTGAGGGCACCGGGGAGCTGTTTTTT
CASSEGTGELFF
>few|TRBJ2-5|TRBD2|TRBV6-5|19
TGTGCCAGCAAATCTGGGTATCCAGGACTAGCGGGCCACCAAGAGACCCAGTACTTC
CASKSGYPGLAGHQETQYF
>.|TRBJ1-2|.|TRBV5-6|14
TGTGCCAGCAAAGGGGCAGGGGCGAACTATGGCTACACCTTC
CASKGAGANYGYTF
>.|TRBJ2-3|.|TRBV6-5|15
TGTGCCAGCAAGAGAATGGGGACCAACACAGATACGCAGTATTTT
CASKRMGTNTDTQYF
>medium-sized|TRBJ2-2|TRBD2|TRBV29-1|17
TGCAGCGTTGAAAAACTAGCGGGGATCCCGAACACCGGGGAGCTGTTTTTT
CSVEKLAGIPNTGELFF
>.|TRBJ2-4|TRBD2|TRBV20-1|13
TGCAGTGCTAGAGGACTAGCGGCGGACATTCAGTACTTC
CSARGLAADIQYF
>.|TRBJ2-5|TRBD2|TRBV7-2|15
TGTGCCAGCAGCTTATTGGGGCGGGGGCAAGAGACCCAGTACTTC
CASSLLGRGQETQYF
>.|TRBJ2-5|.|TRBV5-1|12
TGCGCCAGCAGCTTTCCTCGAGAGACCCAGTACTTC
CASSFPRETQYF
>medium-sized|TRBJ2-3|.|TRBV29-1|16
TGCAGCGTTGAAGATCACGGGGCTGGACTCACAGATACGCAGTATTTT
CSVEDHGAGLTDTQYF
>few|TRBJ2-7|.|TRBV7-2|14
TGTGCCAGCAGCTTAGGTGGGGGCTTCTACGAGCAGTACTTC
CASSLGGGFYEQYF
>.|TRBJ1-1|TRBD1|TRBV7-2|18
TGTGCCAGCAGCTTAGTGGTTAGGGGACAGGGGAGGACCACTGAAGCTTTCTTT
CASSLVVRGQGRTTEAFF
>.|TRBJ1-1|.|TRBV6-2/TRBV6-3|14
TGTGCCAGCAGGGACGGGATACTGAACACTGAAGCTTTCTTT
CASRDGILNTEAFF
>few|TRBJ2-5|.|TRBV5-3|15
TGTGCCAGAAGCTTCGGCAGGGCGTGCGACGAGACCCAGTACTTC
CARSFGRACDETQYF
>.|TRBJ1-5|.|TRBV20-1|17
TGCAGTGCTAGACCCGCGGGGCGCGGGGGGGACAATCAGCCCCAGCATTTT
CSARPAGRGGDNQPQHF
>few|TRBJ2-7|TRBD2|TRBV18|16
TGTGCCAGCTCACCTGGCGGGGGGGCATCCAACTCAGGGCAGTACTTC
CASSPGGGASNSGQYF
>.|TRBJ2-6|.|TRBV5-1|15
TGCGCCAGCAGCTTCTACGACTCTGGGGCCAACGTCCTGACTTTC
CASSFYDSGANVLTF
>once|TRBJ2-3|.|TRBV7-9|14
TGTGCCAGCAGCTTAGAGGGGGGCACAGATACGCAGTATTTT
CASSLEGGTDTQYF
>.|TRBJ1-2|.|TRBV19|12
TGTGCCAGCCCGCTCCGGGTGGGGGGCTACACCTTC
CASPLRVGGYTF
>.|TRBJ2-5|.|TRBV28|15
TGTGCCAGCAGTTTTCGGGGGGCGGATCAAGAGACCCAGTACTTC
CASSFRGADQETQYF
>few|TRBJ2-1|.|TRBV27|13
TGTGCCAGCAGGTCCGGGGCCTACAATGAGCAGTTCTTC
CASRSGAYNEQFF
>.|TRBJ2-1|TRBD2|TRBV24-1|17
TGTGCCACCAGTGAACCCGGGACTAGCACCCTTGAAGGTGAGCAGTTCTTC
CATSEPGTSTLEGEQFF
>.|TRBJ1-5|.|TRBV6-5|15
TGTGCCAGCAGTGAGATCCGGGGTAATGATCAGCCCCAGCATTTT
CASSEIRGNDQPQHF
>.|TRBJ2-5|.|TRBV24-1|16
TGTGCCACCAGTGCCAGAGACACCATAGCGCGGGAGACCCAGTACTTC
CATSARDTIARETQYF